This T cell receptor (beta chain) was sequenced for a study of PD-1 and CTLA-4 blockade in melanoma. Germline lookup yields CDR1 MNHNS and CDR2 SASEGT. The V gene lost 0 bases and the J gene lost 7 bases, with 16 bases spanning the gap. This CDR3 region has 15 residues. Produced via immunoSEQ multiplex PCR; TCRdb's table is partial and in-frame only. The sample contains 30,000 to 35,000 clones, 75% to 95% of which appear only once. This chain connects TRBV6-1 to TRBJ2-7; possible D gene TRBD2, 5 bases. This specimen consisted of CD8+ T cells from peripheral blood, obtained from a patient given anti-PD-1 treatment. The receptor was derived from a human donor with melanoma. CDR3 bases: TGTGCCAGCAGTGAAGCAGCGGACGGGCCCTTGGAGCAGTACTTC. Encoded protein: CASSEAADGPLEQYF.